Below, one T cell receptor beta chain is given with its context. Its binding antigen is unknown. Base qualities are not at hand, and no much larger clone is one base apart. Participants in the prospective study were enrolled through a virtual design, were aged roughly 18 to 90 years, and lived in approximately 25 United States geographic areas. In the prospective study, cohorts were assigned on the basis of participant-reported clinical history obtained from a screening survey and a study questionnaire. For ImmuneRACE Cohort 3, a participant was defined as recovered based on two consecutive negative NP/OP PCR tests, clearance by a healthcare professional, or resolution of symptoms. In the prospective study, mobile phlebotomists collected whole blood, serum and a nasopharyngeal or oropharyngeal swab from each participant. Additional blood draws and questionnaires over an approximately 2-month period could optionally be provided by prospective study participants. Blood samples from the prospective study were shipped frozen or at room temperature prior to DNA extraction.

Trimming costs V 4 bases and J 2 bases, and their ends lie 12 bases apart. Taken from the germline V gene, the CDR1 and CDR2 loops are SGHRS and YFSETQ. From the cysteine up to the phenylalanine, the CDR3 has a length of 15 residues. Solely the CDR3 DNA is kept, with 45 bases framed from the first base. This specimen belongs to a study of blood T cell repertoires in COVID-19 (dated by TCRdb to the early 2020s). Notes on the research overall: Samples covering the acute and convalescent phases of COVID-19 were provided by collaborators in the United States, Italy and Spain. Subjects who had been exposed to COVID-19, were actively infected with it, or had recovered from it provided the deeply sampled blood TCRbeta repertoires that made up the dataset. Samples came from the ongoing ImmuneRACE study (first 160 participants) plus 1,254 subjects from 6 global collaborators. The repertoires were released in a freely available public database meant as a resource for research on the immune response to SARS-CoV-2. Sample metadata almost always included a de-identified subject ID, COVID-19 status, age in years and sex. Where available, HLA class I and class II types were taken from metadata supplied by the sample provider and were not determined by assay-based typing. The prospective study material was composed of cDNA or gDNA derived from T cells, B-cell-depleted T cells, or PBMCs.

TCRbeta CDR3 regions were amplified from genomic DNA by means of the immunoSEQ Assay, a bias-controlled multiplex PCR. The authors' analysis ran thus. The number of nucleated cells in each sample was estimated by amplification of reference gene primers within the assay. To quantify the absolute abundance of each unique TCRbeta CDR3 rearrangement, sequence reads were collapsed and filtered. For each sample, productive Simpson clonality was calculated as the square root of Simpson's diversity index across productive rearrangements. TCRdb holds this immuneACCESS table with in-frame rearrangements only. Some clones are missing; in checked studies, unresolved V genes explain under half, and the rest has no known cause. V and J calls and clone size are those listed in that table; D and trimming were worked out from the DNA. The sample table contains hundreds of thousands of clones; only one count was recorded for about 90% of them. In total, the top ten clones hold around 3% of the sample.

The paper as a whole reports these results and caveats: The quantity of clinical and demographic metadata differed by source and by participant and was supplied without curation.

Sequencing input: PBMCs or T cells enriched from blood (not recorded which). Rearrangement joined TRBV5-1 to TRBJ2-2; a weak D assignment points to TRBD1 (6 bases agree). The TCR was taken from a woman between 25 and 40 years old who had recovered from COVID-19. The CDR3 reads as follows: CASSVDRPNTGELFF. At the DNA level, the sequence is TGCGCCAGCAGCGTCGACAGGCCCAACACCGGGGAGCTGTTTTTT. With the portions outside the CDR3 filled from the reference TRBV5-1 and TRBJ2-2 genes, the complete variable region becomes KAGVTQTPRYLIKTRGQQVTLSCSPISGHRSVSWYQQTPGQGLQFLFEYFSETQRNKGNFPGRFSGRQFSNSRSEMNVSTLELGDSALYLCASSVDRPNTGELFFGEGSRLTVL.